The clone carrying this T cell receptor (beta chain) was seen ten or more times. Unique molecular identifiers were attached to individual cDNA molecules. MiXCR, run by TCRdb on the 5' RACE reads, gives a single entry per CDR3 protein. Of some 83,000 distinct CDR3 sequences in the sample, about 10% were seen once. CDR1 is SGDLS and CDR2 is YYNGEE in the germline V gene. The CDR3 contains 18 residues. Trimming cost V 3 bases and J 5 bases; bases outside gene matches: 11. The data originate from a study of early T cells in non-severe SARS-CoV-2 infection. The material was whole blood, obtained at baseline. The chain recombines TRBV9 with TRBJ2-3; 14 bases line up with TRBD2. The source of this sequence is an adult who was a healthcare worker with PCR-confirmed SARS-CoV-2 infection or an uninfected control (not recorded which). The chain's CDR3 is CASSAGLAGDKVVDTQYF. CDR3 nucleotides: TGTGCCAGCAGCGCGGGACTAGCGGGAGATAAAGTGGTAGATACGCAGTATTTT.